One T cell receptor (beta chain) is described in this entry. This record belongs to a study of shared clonotypes between healthy human individuals. The CDR3 runs 15 residues. V was shortened by 3 bases and J by 7 bases, with 19 bases between the two germline ends. Germline V CDR1 and CDR2: KGHSH, LQKENI. Investigators spread the genomic DNA of each subset evenly over several immunoSEQ plates. Template for every sorted-subset replicate PCR totaled 150 to 250 ng DNA, approximately 30,000 T cell genomes. Repertoires were generated with immunoSEQ multiplex PCR, while TCRdb's copy carries only in-frame clones and drops some. The data show millions of clones, with over 85% seen just once and about 0.13% held by the top ten.

The chain carries TRBV18 and TRBJ2-7, with TRBD1 as a possible D gene (5 bases). The sample comprised naive CD4+ T cells sorted from blood. Subset specified: CD45RA+ positively selected. This sequence originates from a man aged 18 to 30 in good health. The chain's CDR3 is CASSPRGNPTGEQYF. CDR3 nucleotide sequence: TGTGCCAGCTCACCTAGGGGAAATCCTACGGGTGAGCAGTACTTC.